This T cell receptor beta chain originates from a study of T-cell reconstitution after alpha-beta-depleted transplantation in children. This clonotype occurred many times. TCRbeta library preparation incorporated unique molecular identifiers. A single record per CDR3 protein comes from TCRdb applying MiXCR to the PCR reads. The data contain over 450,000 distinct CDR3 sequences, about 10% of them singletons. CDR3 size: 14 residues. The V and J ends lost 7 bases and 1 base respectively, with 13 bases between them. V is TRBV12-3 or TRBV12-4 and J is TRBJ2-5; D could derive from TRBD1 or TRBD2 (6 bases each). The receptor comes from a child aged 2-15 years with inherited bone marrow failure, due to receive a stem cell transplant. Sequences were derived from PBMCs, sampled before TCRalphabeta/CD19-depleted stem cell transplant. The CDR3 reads CASTQRGRQETQYF. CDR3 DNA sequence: TGTGCCAGCACCCAACGGGGGCGCCAAGAGACCCAGTACTTC.